The 32 T cell receptor beta chains given below trace back to one sample, sequenced in a study of blood T cell repertoires in COVID-19 (dated by TCRdb to about 2020). The library came from the immunoSEQ multiplex PCR assay. In TCRdb, the immuneACCESS table is reduced to in-frame sequences with V and J assigned. These tables do not hold every clone; where another copy was compared, an unresolved V gene accounts for under half, and the others remain unexplained. The table for this sample lists 130,000 to 150,000 clones; approximately 90% of them were counted only once. The ten largest clones capture about 4.1% of the sample. Source material: PBMCs or T cells enriched from blood (not recorded which). The receptors come from a woman aged 35 to 49 who had been exposed to COVID-19.

The CDR3 reads CASSGGSERTIYF. The DNA for the CDR3 is TGTGCCAGCAGCGGAGGATCCGAACGCACCATATATTTT. V usage is TRBV6-5 and J usage is TRBJ1-3; no clear D. The CDR3 is 13 residues long. Trimming shortened V by 6 bases and J by 9 bases, and 15 bases separated the two germline ends. Germline V gives CDR1 MNHEY, CDR2 SVGAGI.

This clone was recorded only once. The chain couples TRBV28 to TRBJ2-5; no reliable D call. V lost 3 bases and J lost 5, with 10 bases in between. CDR1 MDHEN and CDR2 SYDVKM come from the germline V gene. This CDR3 comprises 13 residues. CDR3 region: CASSFLGLETQYF. The DNA of the CDR3 is TGTGCCAGCAGTTTCCTCGGGTTGGAGACCCAGTACTTC.

The chain is built from TRBV5-1 and TRBJ1-3; 8 nucleotides align to TRBD1. V was clipped by 2 bases and J by 4 bases; unmatched bases: 8. The CDR3 has 16 residues. The germline V gene encodes CDR1 SGHRS and CDR2 YFSETQ. CDR3 DNA sequence: TGCGCCAGCAGCTTAGATGGACAGGGCGGGGGAAACACCATATATTTT. This codes for CASSLDGQGGGNTIYF.

The genes are TRBV6-6 and TRBJ2-5; TRBD1 might be the D (5 bases). Germline V gene lookup returns CDR1 MNHNY and CDR2 SVGAGI (reference sequence). V lost 0 bases and J 5 bases, leaving 16 bases between the germline ends. The CDR3 runs to 16 residues. The CDR3 sequence is CASSYSPDGQGETQYF. CDR3 sequence (DNA): TGTGCCAGCAGTTACTCTCCGGACGGGCAGGGTGAGACCCAGTACTTC.

The chain uses TRBV10-3 and TRBJ2-1; 8 positions match TRBD2. Germline CDR1 is ENHRY and CDR2 is SYGVKD. V lost 8 bases, J lost 8 bases, and 11 bases stayed unmatched. The CDR3 has 14 amino acids. The CDR3 bases are TGTGCCATCTCCACCAGCGGGAGTATCGATGAGCAGTTCTTC. Protein: CAISTSGSIDEQFF.

The genes are TRBV5-1 and TRBJ2-3, with D maybe TRBD2 (7 bases). Germline V gene lookup returns CDR1 SGHRS and CDR2 YFSETQ. The CDR3 has 17 amino acids. V dropped 0 bases and J dropped 0 bases, with 14 bases sitting between them. CDR3 loop: CASSLVPGGTSTDTQYF. CDR3 DNA sequence: TGCGCCAGCAGCTTGGTCCCCGGGGGGACAAGCACAGATACGCAGTATTTT.

V usage is TRBV9 and J usage is TRBJ2-3; 14 nucleotides align to TRBD2. The CDR3 totals 20 residues. Germline CDR1 reads SGDLS; CDR2 reads YYNGEE. Losses at the gene ends were 4 bases for V and 0 bases for J; bases not matched to a gene: 13. In nucleotides, the CDR3 is TGTGCCAGCAGCACCAACGGGGGGACTAGCGGGGGCACTAGCACAGATACGCAGTATTTT. Amino acids: CASSTNGGTSGGTSTDTQYF.

For the CDR3, the DNA is TGTGCCAGCGGCCCACAGCGGGGGCGGGACGAGCAGTACTTC. It specifies CASGPQRGRDEQYF. The chain is built from TRBV5-4 and TRBJ2-7; 8 positions agree with TRBD2. The CDR3 sequence is 14 residues long. Germline assignment: CDR1 SGHNT and CDR2 YYREEE (reference sequence). V was clipped by 7 bases and J by 5 bases; unmatched bases: 11.

This chain connects TRBV6-6 to TRBJ1-1, with TRBD1 as a possible D gene (6 bases). Germline V CDR1 and CDR2: MNHNY, SVGAGI (reference sequence). The V end was cut by 4 bases, the J end by 2 bases, with 11 bases between. The CDR3 contains 14 residues. CDR3 DNA sequence: TGTGCCAGCAGTTTAAAAGGGACAAACACTGAAGCTTTCTTT. Translated, it gives CASSLKGTNTEAFF.

This rearrangement joins TRBV6-5 to TRBJ1-2; TRBD1 is a possible D gene (5 bases). Trimming removed 2 bases from V and 5 bases from J, with 9 bases in between. The CDR3 runs to 13 residues. Germline V gene sequence: CDR1 MNHEY, CDR2 SVGAGI. The CDR3 loop is CASSYDSGYGYTF. The CDR3 coding sequence is TGTGCCAGCAGTTACGACAGTGGGTATGGCTACACCTTC.

The chain is built from TRBV4-2 and TRBJ2-3; 14 bases are shared with TRBD2. The CDR3 runs 17 residues. The V segment lost 4 bases and the J segment 4 bases; nucleotides outside the gene matches: 7. Germline loops: CDR1 LGHNA, CDR2 YNFKEQ. CDR3 amino acids: CASSLTGTSGGADTQYF. CDR3 nucleotide sequence: TGTGCCAGCAGCCTTACGGGGACTAGCGGGGGCGCAGATACGCAGTATTTT.

J is TRBJ1-2 and V is TRBV28; TRBD1 matches at 9 bases. The CDR3 spans 16 residues. CDR1 is MDHEN and CDR2 is SYDVKM in the germline V gene. With V trimmed by 6 bases and J by 4 bases, 12 bases remained unmatched. This chain's CDR3 is CASSLLGTGNTYGYTF. CDR3 sequence (DNA): TGTGCCAGCAGCTTGTTGGGGACAGGGAACACCTATGGCTACACCTTC.

The V gene is TRBV7-3, the J gene TRBJ2-1, with 8 nucleotides matching TRBD2. The V segment lost 5 bases and the J segment 5 bases; nucleotides outside the gene matches: 11. The CDR3 covers 16 residues. The germline CDR1 and CDR2 sequences are SGHTA and FQGTGA. The CDR3 DNA is TGTGCCAGCAGCCCGAGAGGGACTAGAAAAAACAATGAGCAGTTCTTC. The encoded protein is CASSPRGTRKNNEQFF.

V is TRBV4-2 and J is TRBJ2-5; 9 nucleotides align to TRBD1. Trimming cost V 1 base and J 4 bases; bases outside gene matches: 4. Germline CDR1 is LGHNA and CDR2 is YNFKEQ. The CDR3 spans 15 residues. The CDR3 spells CASSQGTGEGETQYF. The DNA of the CDR3 is TGTGCCAGCAGCCAAGGGACAGGGGAGGGAGAGACCCAGTACTTC.

This clone was seen a handful of times. A read error may produce the germline difference seen at one junction end. This sequence joins TRBV7-9 and TRBJ1-2, with a tentative D call TRBD1 (5 bases). CDR1 is SEHNR, CDR2 FQNEAQ, per germline (reference sequence). The CDR3 consists of 12 residues. CDR3: CASSPPGGRYLF. The CDR3 DNA reads as TGTGCCAGCAGCCCCCCCGGGGGTCGGTACCTATTC.

This rearrangement joins TRBV2 to TRBJ2-7, with a possible D match to TRBD1 (6 bases). The V end was cut by 4 bases, the J end by 2 bases, with 12 bases between. This CDR3 is 14 amino acids long. Germline CDR1 reads SNHLY; CDR2 reads FYNNEI. The CDR3 DNA reads TGTGCCAGCAGTGCCGGACAGAAAACCTACGAGCAGTACTTC. This translates into CASSAGQKTYEQYF.

V usage is TRBV25-1 and J usage is TRBJ1-6, with TRBD1 matching over 7 bases. With 5 bases clipped from V and 7 bases from J, the junction kept 5 bases outside the gene matches. This CDR3 has 14 residues. Germline V gives CDR1 MGHDK, CDR2 SYGVNS. CDR3 protein: CASSPRDRNSPLHF. In nucleotides, the CDR3 is TGTGCCAGCAGTCCACGGGACAGAAATTCACCCCTCCACTTT.

The chain has TRBV5-1 and TRBJ2-1, with 11 bases matching TRBD1. This CDR3 comprises 16 residues. With 1 base clipped from V and 6 bases from J, the junction kept 6 bases outside the gene matches. From germline, CDR1 is SGHRS and CDR2 YFSETQ. This chain's CDR3 is CASSLFFGTGGNEQFF. CDR3 in DNA: TGCGCCAGCAGCTTGTTTTTCGGGACAGGGGGCAATGAGCAGTTCTTC. The full variable domain, completed using reference TRBV5-1 and TRBJ2-1, is KAGVTQTPRYLIKTRGQQVTLSCSPISGHRSVSWYQQTPGQGLQFLFEYFSETQRNKGNFPGRFSGRQFSNSRSEMNVSTLELGDSALYLCASSLFFGTGGNEQFFGPGTRLTVL.

This rearrangement joins TRBV11-2 to TRBJ2-6; D gene unclear. This CDR3 region has 15 residues. The V and J ends lost 3 bases and 0 bases respectively, with 6 bases between them. Per the germline V gene, CDR1 is SGHAT and CDR2 is FQNNGV. CDR3 in DNA: TGTGCCAGCAGCTTGTCTATCTCTGGGGCCAACGTCCTGACTTTC. This encodes CASSLSISGANVLTF.

The chain recombines TRBV5-1 with TRBJ2-2; 8 bases line up with TRBD2. The length of the CDR3 is 16 residues. The V gene's germline CDR1 is SGHRS and CDR2 YFSETQ. The ends lost 0 bases at V and 1 base at J; junction bases unmatched: 2. DNA for the CDR3: TGCGCCAGCAGCTTGGCTAGCGGGCTGAACACCGGGGAGCTGTTTTTT. Its translation is CASSLASGLNTGELFF.

The chain combines TRBV2 with TRBJ1-5, with no clear D. Trimming stripped 2 bases from V and 0 bases from J, with 14 bases between. CDR3 length equals 17 residues. The germline V gene encodes CDR1 SNHLY and CDR2 FYNNEI. The CDR3 is CASSESISGYSNQPQHF. The CDR3 bases are TGTGCCAGCAGTGAATCTATTTCAGGATATAGCAATCAGCCCCAGCATTTT.

The chain is built from TRBV19 and TRBJ2-3, with D possibly being TRBD2 (5 bases). CDR1 is LNHDA, CDR2 SQIVND, per germline (reference sequence). Trimming removed 4 bases from V and 0 bases from J, with 11 bases in between. The CDR3 consists of 15 residues. The CDR3 protein is CASSNLALSTDTQYF. In nucleotides, the CDR3 is TGTGCCAGTAGTAATCTAGCCTTGAGCACAGATACGCAGTATTTT.

This clone came up a few times. The gene calls are TRBV19 and TRBJ1-2, with 7 bases fitting TRBD1. Germline assignment: CDR1 LNHDA and CDR2 SQIVND (reference sequence). This CDR3 comprises 13 residues. V gave up 7 bases and J gave up 8 bases; unmatched junction bases: 10. The CDR3 DNA is TGTGCCAGTAAATTTCAGGGGGTGAGAGGCTACACCTTC. It translates to CASKFQGVRGYTF. The full variable domain, in which reference TRBV19 and TRBJ1-2 provide the parts outside the CDR3, is DGGITQSPKYLFRKEGQNVTLSCEQNLNHDAMYWYRQDPGQGLRLIYYSQIVNDFQKGDIAEGYSVSREKKESFPLTVTSAQKNPTAFYLCASKFQGVRGYTFGSGTRLTVV.

This chain links TRBV4-1 with TRBJ1-5; 7 nucleotides agree with TRBD1. The germline V gene has CDR1 MGHRA and CDR2 YSYEKL. This CDR3 contains 14 residues. V dropped 6 bases and J dropped 1; count of bases not matched to a gene: 3. CDR3 nucleotide sequence: TGCGCCAGCAGTTCAGGGGGGAGCAATCAGCCCCAGCATTTT. This gives the protein CASSSGGSNQPQHF.

This clone showed up just once. The chain uses TRBV2 and TRBJ2-5; D ambiguous. The CDR3 length is 11 residues. Per germline, CDR1 SNHLY and CDR2 FYNNEI. The germline V and J ends were trimmed by 4 bases and 3 bases, with 3 bases remaining between them. CDR3 loop: CASSAEETQYF. DNA for the CDR3: TGTGCCAGCAGTGCTGAAGAGACCCAGTACTTC.

The rearrangement uses TRBV5-1 and TRBJ2-2; 10 nucleotides match TRBD1. The junction had 10 bases not matched to a gene; V was cut back by 7 bases and J by 4 bases. CDR3 length equals 16 residues. CDR1 is SGHRS, CDR2 YFSETQ, per germline. CDR3 DNA sequence: TGCGCCAGCGGGCTGGGACAGGGGTTCGGCACCGGGGAGCTGTTTTTT. The encoded protein is CASGLGQGFGTGELFF. Drawing the rest from reference TRBV5-1 and TRBJ2-2, the complete variable domain is KAGVTQTPRYLIKTRGQQVTLSCSPISGHRSVSWYQQTPGQGLQFLFEYFSETQRNKGNFPGRFSGRQFSNSRSEMNVSTLELGDSALYLCASGLGQGFGTGELFFGEGSRLTVL.

In its sample, this clone was seen once. The V and J genes are TRBV7-9 and TRBJ2-1; D might be TRBD2 (7 bases). Germline V lookup: CDR1 SEHNR, CDR2 FQNEAQ (reference sequence). The CDR3 has 15 residues. Trimming removed 1 base at V and 5 bases at J, with 12 bases between. The CDR3 here is CASSLVGGGNNEQFF. CDR3 bases: TGTGCCAGCAGCTTAGTGGGCGGGGGCAACAATGAGCAGTTCTTC.

This chain uses TRBV27 with TRBJ2-2; D perhaps matches TRBD2 (5 bases). Trimming took 8 bases from V and 2 from J, leaving 15 bases between them. Germline assignment: CDR1 MNHEY and CDR2 SMNVEV (reference sequence). The CDR3 sequence is 15 residues long. The CDR3 loop reads CASGVGRTNTGELFF. Here the CDR3 DNA reads TGTGCCAGCGGCGTAGGGAGAACTAACACCGGGGAGCTGTTTTTT.

The chain carries TRBV19 and TRBJ2-4; TRBD1 agrees at 7 bases. CDR3 length equals 13 residues. Germline trimming cut 7 bases from V and 4 bases from J; bases unmatched to any gene: 4. The germline gives CDR1 LNHDA, CDR2 SQIVND (reference sequence). Written as DNA, the CDR3 is TGTGCCAGTATAGGGACAGTTAAAAACATTCAGTACTTC. Translation gives CASIGTVKNIQYF.

The rearrangement joins TRBV5-1 to TRBJ1-2; D might be TRBD1 (5 bases). The CDR3 loop spans 14 amino acids. CDR1 is SGHRS, CDR2 YFSETQ, per germline. Deletions cut 3 bases from V and 8 bases from J, with 17 bases between. CDR3 nucleotides: TGCGCCAGCAGCTCAACCCCGGGGGATGGAGGCTACACCTTC. This encodes CASSSTPGDGGYTF.

The V gene is TRBV3-1 (or the pseudogene TRBV3-2), the J gene TRBJ2-5; weak D call: TRBD2 (6 bases). Germline CDR1 reads LGHDT; CDR2 reads YNNKEL (reference sequence). The CDR3 has 14 amino acids. Trimming took off 4 bases at V and 7 bases at J, with 16 bases between the two ends. The CDR3 nucleotides are TGTGCCAGCAGCCTTGTCGCGGGAAGAGGGACCCAGTACTTC. Protein sequence: CASSLVAGRGTQYF.

The V call is TRBV5-6, the J call TRBJ1-1; D is undetermined. The germline V gene encodes CDR1 SGHDT and CDR2 YYEEEE. Trimming left V 0 bases short and J 1 base short, with 10 bases between. This CDR3 has 15 amino acids. The CDR3 region is CASSLAGTPNTEAFF. The CDR3 bases are TGTGCCAGCAGCTTGGCAGGAACACCGAACACTGAAGCTTTCTTT. Together with reference TRBV5-6 and TRBJ1-1, the CDR3 gives the full variable domain: DAGVTQSPTHLIKTRGQQVTLRCSPKSGHDTVSWYQQALGQGPQFIFQYYEEEERQRGNFPDRFSGHQFPNYSSELNVNALLLGDSALYLCASSLAGTPNTEAFFGQGTRLTVV.